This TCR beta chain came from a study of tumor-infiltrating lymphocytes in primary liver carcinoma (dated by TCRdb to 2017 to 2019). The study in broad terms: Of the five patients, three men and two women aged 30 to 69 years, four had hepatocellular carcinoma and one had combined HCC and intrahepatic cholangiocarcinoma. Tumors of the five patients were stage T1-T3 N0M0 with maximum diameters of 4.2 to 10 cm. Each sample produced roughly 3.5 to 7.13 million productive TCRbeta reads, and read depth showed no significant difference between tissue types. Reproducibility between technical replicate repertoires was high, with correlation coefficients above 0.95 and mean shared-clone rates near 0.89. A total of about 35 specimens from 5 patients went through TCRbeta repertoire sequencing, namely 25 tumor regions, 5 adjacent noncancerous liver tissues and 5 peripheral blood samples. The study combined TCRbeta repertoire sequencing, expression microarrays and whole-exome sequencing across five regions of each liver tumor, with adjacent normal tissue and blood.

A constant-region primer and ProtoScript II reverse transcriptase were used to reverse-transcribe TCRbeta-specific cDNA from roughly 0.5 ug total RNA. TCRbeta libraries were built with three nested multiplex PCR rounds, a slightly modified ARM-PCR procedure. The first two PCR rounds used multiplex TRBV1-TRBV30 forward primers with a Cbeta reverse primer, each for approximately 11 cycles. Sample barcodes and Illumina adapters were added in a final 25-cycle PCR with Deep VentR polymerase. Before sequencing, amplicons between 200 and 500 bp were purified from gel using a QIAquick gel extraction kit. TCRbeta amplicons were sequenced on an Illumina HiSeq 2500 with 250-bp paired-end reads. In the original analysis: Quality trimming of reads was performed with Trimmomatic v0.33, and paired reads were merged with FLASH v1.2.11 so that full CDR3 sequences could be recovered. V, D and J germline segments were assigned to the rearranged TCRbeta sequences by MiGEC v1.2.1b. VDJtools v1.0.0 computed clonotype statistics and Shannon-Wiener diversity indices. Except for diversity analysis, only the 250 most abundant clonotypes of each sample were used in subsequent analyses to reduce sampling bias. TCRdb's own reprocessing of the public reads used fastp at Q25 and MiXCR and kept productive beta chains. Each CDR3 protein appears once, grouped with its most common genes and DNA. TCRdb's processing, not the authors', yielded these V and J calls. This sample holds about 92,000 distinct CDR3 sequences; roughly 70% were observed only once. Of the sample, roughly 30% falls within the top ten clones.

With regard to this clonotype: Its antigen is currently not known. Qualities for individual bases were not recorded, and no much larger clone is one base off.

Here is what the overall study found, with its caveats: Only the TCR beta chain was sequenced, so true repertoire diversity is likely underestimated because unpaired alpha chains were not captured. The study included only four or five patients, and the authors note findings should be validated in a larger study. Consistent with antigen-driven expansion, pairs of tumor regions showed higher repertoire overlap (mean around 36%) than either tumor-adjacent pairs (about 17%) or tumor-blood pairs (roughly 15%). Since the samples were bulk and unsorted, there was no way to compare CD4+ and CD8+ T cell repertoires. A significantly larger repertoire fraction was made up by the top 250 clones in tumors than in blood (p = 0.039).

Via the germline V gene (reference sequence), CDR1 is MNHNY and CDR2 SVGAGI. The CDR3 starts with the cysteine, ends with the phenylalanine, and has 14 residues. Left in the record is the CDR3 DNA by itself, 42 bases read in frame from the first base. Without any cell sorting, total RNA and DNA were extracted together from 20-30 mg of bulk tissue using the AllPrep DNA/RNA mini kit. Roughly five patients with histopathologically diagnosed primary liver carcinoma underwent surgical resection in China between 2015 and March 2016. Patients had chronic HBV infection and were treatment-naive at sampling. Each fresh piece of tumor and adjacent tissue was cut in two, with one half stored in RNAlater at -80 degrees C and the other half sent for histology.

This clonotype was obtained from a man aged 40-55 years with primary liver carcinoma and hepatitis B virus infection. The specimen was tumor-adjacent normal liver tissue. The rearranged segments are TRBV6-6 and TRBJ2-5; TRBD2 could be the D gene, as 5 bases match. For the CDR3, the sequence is CASCPTGVRETQYF. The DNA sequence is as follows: TGTGCTAGCTGTCCCACCGGGGTGCGAGAGACCCAGTACTTC.